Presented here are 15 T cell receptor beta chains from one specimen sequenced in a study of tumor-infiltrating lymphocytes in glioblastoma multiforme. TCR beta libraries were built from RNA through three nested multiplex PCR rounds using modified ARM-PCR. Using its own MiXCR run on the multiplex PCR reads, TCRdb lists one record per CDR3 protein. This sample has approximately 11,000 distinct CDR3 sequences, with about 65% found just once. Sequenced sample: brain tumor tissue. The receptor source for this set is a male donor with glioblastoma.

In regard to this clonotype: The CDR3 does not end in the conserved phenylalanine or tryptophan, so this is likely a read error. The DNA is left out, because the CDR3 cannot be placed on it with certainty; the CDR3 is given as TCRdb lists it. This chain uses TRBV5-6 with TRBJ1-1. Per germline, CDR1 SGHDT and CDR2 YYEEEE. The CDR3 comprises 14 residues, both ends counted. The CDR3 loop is CASSLAKMGTEVFL.

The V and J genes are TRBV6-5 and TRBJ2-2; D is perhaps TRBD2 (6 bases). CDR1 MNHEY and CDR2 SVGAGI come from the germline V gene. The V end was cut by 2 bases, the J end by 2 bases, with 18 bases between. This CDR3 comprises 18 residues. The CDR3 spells CASSYPPGGEVNTGELFF. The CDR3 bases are TGTGCCAGCAGTTACCCCCCCGGAGGGGAGGTTAACACCGGGGAGCTGTTTTTT.

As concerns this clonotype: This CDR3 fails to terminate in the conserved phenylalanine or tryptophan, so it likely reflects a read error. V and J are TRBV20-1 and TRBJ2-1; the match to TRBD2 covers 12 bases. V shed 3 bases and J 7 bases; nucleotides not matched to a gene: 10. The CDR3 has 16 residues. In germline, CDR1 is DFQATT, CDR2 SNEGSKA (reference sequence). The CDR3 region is CSASRPGLAGMNEQFV. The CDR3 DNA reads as TGCAGTGCTAGTCGGCCCGGACTAGCGGGAATGAATGAGCAGTTCGTC.

The CDR3 sequence is CSARESRGANSPTHF. Written as DNA, the CDR3 is TGCAGTGCTAGGGAAAGTAGGGGGGCAAATTCACCCACCCACTTT. This sequence joins TRBV20-1 and TRBJ1-6; D perhaps matches TRBD1 (6 bases). V lost 3 bases, J lost 18 bases, and 27 bases lay in between. CDR1 and CDR2 (germline): DFQATT, SNEGSKA (reference sequence). The CDR3 extends over 15 amino acids.

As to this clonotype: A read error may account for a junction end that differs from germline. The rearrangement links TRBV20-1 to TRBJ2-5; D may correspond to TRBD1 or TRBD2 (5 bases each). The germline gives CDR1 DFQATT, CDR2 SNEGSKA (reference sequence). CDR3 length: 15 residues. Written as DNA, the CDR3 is TGCAGTGCTGGAGATTTGGGACCAGCGGAAGAGATCCAGTACTTC. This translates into CSAGDLGPAEEIQYF.

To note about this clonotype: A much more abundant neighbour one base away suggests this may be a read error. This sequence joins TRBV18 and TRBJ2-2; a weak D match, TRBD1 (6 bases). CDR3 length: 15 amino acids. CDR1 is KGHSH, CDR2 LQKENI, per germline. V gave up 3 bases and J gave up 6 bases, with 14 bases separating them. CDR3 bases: TGTGCCAGCTCACCTCGGGACATTCCATCCGGGGAGCTGTTTTTT. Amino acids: CASSPRDIPSGELFF.

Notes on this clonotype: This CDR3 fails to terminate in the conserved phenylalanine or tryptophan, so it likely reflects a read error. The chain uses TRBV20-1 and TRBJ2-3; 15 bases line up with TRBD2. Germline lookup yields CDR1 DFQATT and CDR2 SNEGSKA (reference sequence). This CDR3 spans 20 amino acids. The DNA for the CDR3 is TGCAGTGCTAGTCGCCCCGGACTAGCGGGAGGGCCGAGTAGCACAGGTACGCAGTATCCT. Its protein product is CSASRPGLAGGPSSTGTQYP.

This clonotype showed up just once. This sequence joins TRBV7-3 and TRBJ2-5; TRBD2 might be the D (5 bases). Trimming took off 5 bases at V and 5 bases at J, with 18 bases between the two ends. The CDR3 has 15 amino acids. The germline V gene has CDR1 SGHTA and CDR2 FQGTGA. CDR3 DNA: TGTGCCAGCAGCCCCAGAGGGAGTTCTGGGGAGACCCAGTACTTC. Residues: CASSPRGSSGETQYF.

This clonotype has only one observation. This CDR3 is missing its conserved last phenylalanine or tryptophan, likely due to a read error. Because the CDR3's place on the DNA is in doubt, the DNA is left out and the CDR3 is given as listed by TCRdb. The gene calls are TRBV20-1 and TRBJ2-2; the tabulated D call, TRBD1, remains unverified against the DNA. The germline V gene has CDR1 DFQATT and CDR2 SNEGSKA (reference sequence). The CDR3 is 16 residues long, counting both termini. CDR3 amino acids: CSASGAVDFNTGELCL.

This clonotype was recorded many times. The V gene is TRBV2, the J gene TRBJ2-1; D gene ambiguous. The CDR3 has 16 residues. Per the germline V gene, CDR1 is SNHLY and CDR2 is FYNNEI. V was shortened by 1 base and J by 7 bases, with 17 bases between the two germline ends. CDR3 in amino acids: CASSEVAGTKSNEQFF. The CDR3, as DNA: TGTGCCAGCAGTGAAGTCGCCGGTACAAAGAGTAATGAGCAGTTCTTC.

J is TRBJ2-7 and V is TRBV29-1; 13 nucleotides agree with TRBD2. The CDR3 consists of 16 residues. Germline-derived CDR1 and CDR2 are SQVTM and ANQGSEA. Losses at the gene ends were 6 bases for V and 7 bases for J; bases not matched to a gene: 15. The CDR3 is CSVWTSGRRSPYEQYF. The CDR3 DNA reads TGCAGCGTATGGACTAGCGGGAGAAGAAGTCCGTATGAGCAGTACTTC.

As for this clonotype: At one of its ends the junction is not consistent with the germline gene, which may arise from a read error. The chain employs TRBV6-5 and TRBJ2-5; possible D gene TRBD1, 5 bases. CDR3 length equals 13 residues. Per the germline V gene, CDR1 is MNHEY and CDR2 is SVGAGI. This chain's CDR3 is CASSYQGQETRYF. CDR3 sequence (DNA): TGTGCCAGCAGCTACCAGGGTCAAGAGACCCGGTACTTC.

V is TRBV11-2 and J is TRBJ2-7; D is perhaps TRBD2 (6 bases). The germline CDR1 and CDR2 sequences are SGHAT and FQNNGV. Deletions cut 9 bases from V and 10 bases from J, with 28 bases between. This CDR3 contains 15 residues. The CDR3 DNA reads TGTGCCAGAAGTGGAGGGGTGGGTCGGACCTGCGAACAGTACTTC. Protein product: CARSGGVGRTCEQYF.

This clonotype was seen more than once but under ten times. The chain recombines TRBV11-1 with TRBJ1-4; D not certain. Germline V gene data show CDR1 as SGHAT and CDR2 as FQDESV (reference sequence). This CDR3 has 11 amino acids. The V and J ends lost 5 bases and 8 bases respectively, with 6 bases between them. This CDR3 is CASSVGEKLFF. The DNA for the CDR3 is TGTGCCAGCAGCGTTGGGGAAAAACTGTTTTTT.

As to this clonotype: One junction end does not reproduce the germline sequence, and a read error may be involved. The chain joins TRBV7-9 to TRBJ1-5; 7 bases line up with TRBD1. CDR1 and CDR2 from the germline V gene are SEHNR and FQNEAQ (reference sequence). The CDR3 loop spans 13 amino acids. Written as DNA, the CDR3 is TGTGCCAGCAGCCGGGACAGCCAGCAGCTCCAGCATTTC. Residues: CASSRDSQQLQHF.